This T cell receptor (beta chain) appears in the sequencing data of a study of response to subunit inactivated influenza vaccine. Study findings and constraints: New T cells are recruited in small numbers by each seasonal influenza vaccination, according to the authors' suggestion.

This clonotype was seen a handful of times. Its cognate antigen is unknown. The CDR3 contains 13 residues. Trimming pared 2 bases from V and 0 bases from J, leaving 5 bases between. CDR1 is SGHAT and CDR2 is FQNNGV in the germline V gene. TCRdb independently ran MiXCR on the RT-PCR reads; one entry per CDR3 protein. The sample consists of under 750,000 distinct CDR3 sequences, about 12% of them appearing once. This specimen was PBMCs from blood, taken on the day of vaccination. The chain couples TRBV11-2 to TRBJ2-7; D remains unclear. This receptor was identified in a man in his fifties or sixties who received an inactivated influenza vaccine. The CDR3 region has the DNA TGTGCCAGCAGCTTACAGACCTCCTACGAGCAGTACTTC. Its translation: CASSLQTSYEQYF.